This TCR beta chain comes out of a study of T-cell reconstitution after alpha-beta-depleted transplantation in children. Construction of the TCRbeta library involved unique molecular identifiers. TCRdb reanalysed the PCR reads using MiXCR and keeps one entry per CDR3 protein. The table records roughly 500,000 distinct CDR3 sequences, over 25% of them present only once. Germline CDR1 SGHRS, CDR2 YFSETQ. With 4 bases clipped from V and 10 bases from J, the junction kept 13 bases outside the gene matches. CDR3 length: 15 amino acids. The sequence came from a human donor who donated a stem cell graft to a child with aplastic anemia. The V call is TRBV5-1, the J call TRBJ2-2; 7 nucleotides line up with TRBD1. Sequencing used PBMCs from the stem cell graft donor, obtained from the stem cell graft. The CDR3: CASSERQGMNKELFF. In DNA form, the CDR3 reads TGCGCCAGCAGCGAGCGACAGGGAATGAATAAGGAGCTGTTTTTT.